These T cell receptor beta chains were read from a single sample in a study of blood T cell repertoires in COVID-19. Using immunoSEQ multiplex PCR, the repertoire was profiled, and TCRdb retains in-frame clones only, with some absent. In the table there are fewer than 350,000 clones, 85% of which are singletons. The sample was PBMCs or T cells enriched from blood (not recorded which). The receptor set was obtained from a woman in her twenties or thirties who had been exposed to COVID-19. Each CDR3 is given with its conserved first and last residue. Each record gives: CDR3 length, D gene, V gene, clone size, J gene, CDR3 DNA, CDR3 protein. A D gene is named only where the DNA matches it firmly. For some rows the clone size is stated as once, few or many, or as a class when expanded; others skip it.

length: 13
D: TRBD1
V: TRBV10-1
size: .
J: TRBJ2-2
DNA: TGCGCCAGCAGTGAACAGGGGACCGGGGAGCTGTTTTTT
CDR3: CASSEQGTGELFF

length: 14
D: .
V: TRBV3-1/TRBV3-2
size: .
J: TRBJ1-6
DNA: TGTGCCAGCAGCCAGCAGGGCTATAATTCACCCCTCCACTTT
CDR3: CASSQQGYNSPLHF

length: 13
D: .
V: TRBV19
size: .
J: TRBJ1-1
DNA: TGTGCCAGTGCCGCTGGGCTGAACACTGAAGCTTTCTTT
CDR3: CASAAGLNTEAFF

length: 14
D: TRBD1
V: TRBV5-8
size: .
J: TRBJ1-5
DNA: TGTGCCAGCAGCCTACAGGGGGTAGGACAGCCCCAGCATTTT
CDR3: CASSLQGVGQPQHF

length: 13
D: TRBD2
V: TRBV6-2/TRBV6-3
size: once
J: TRBJ2-1
DNA: TGTGCCAGCAGTTACCTGGAGCGGGAAGAGCAGTTCTTC
CDR3: CASSYLEREEQFF

length: 14
D: .
V: TRBV19
size: once
J: TRBJ1-1
DNA: TGTGCCAGTATAGGGGTAGCGGCGAACACTGAAGCTTTCTTT
CDR3: CASIGVAANTEAFF

length: 13
D: .
V: TRBV6-5
size: few
J: TRBJ2-7
DNA: TGTGCCAGCAAAAAGGGGGAAAGCTACGAGCAGTACTTC
CDR3: CASKKGESYEQYF

length: 16
D: .
V: TRBV9
size: .
J: TRBJ2-5
DNA: TGTGCCAGTGGAGACCCGGGTGGTATCATTCAAGAGACCCAGTACTTC
CDR3: CASGDPGGIIQETQYF

length: 14
D: TRBD1
V: TRBV29-1
size: once
J: TRBJ1-1
DNA: TGCAGCGTTGTACGGAAGACAGGGTCGACTGAAGCTTTCTTT
CDR3: CSVVRKTGSTEAFF

length: 15
D: TRBD1
V: TRBV7-9
size: .
J: TRBJ1-5
DNA: TGTGCCAGCAGCCTCACAGGGGGCAGCAATCAGCCCCAGCATTTT
CDR3: CASSLTGGSNQPQHF

length: 17
D: TRBD1
V: TRBV19
size: once
J: TRBJ2-3
DNA: TGTGCCAGTAGTAGTATCCGGGGACAGGGGGCAACAGATACGCAGTATTTT
CDR3: CASSSIRGQGATDTQYF

length: 15
D: TRBD1
V: TRBV6-2/TRBV6-3
size: once
J: TRBJ1-6
DNA: TGTGCCAGCAGTTACGGGGACACAGGGGTCTCACCCCTCCACTTT
CDR3: CASSYGDTGVSPLHF

length: 14
D: .
V: TRBV14
size: .
J: TRBJ2-3
DNA: TGTGCCAGCAGCCAAATCGGGATAACAGATACGCAGTATTTT
CDR3: CASSQIGITDTQYF

length: 16
D: .
V: TRBV28
size: .
J: TRBJ1-5
DNA: TGTGCCAGCAGTTTATTACAGGGCCTTGGCAATCAGCCCCAGCATTTT
CDR3: CASSLLQGLGNQPQHF

length: 15
D: TRBD1
V: TRBV6-5
size: .
J: TRBJ1-6
DNA: TGTGCCAGCAAGAGAGACAGGGGGCCGGATTCACCCCTCCACTTT
CDR3: CASKRDRGPDSPLHF

length: 15
D: .
V: TRBV19
size: .
J: TRBJ1-2
DNA: TGTGCCAGTAGTATAGATCCTACGGGTCTCTATGGCTACACCTTC
CDR3: CASSIDPTGLYGYTF

length: 13
D: .
V: TRBV7-8
size: .
J: TRBJ2-1
DNA: TGTGCCAGCAGCTTAGAAGGGGGGGATGAGCAGTTCTTC
CDR3: CASSLEGGDEQFF

length: 14
D: TRBD1
V: TRBV9
size: .
J: TRBJ2-3
DNA: TGTGCCAGCAGCTTGGGACAGAGCACAGATACGCAGTATTTT
CDR3: CASSLGQSTDTQYF

length: 12
D: .
V: TRBV14
size: .
J: TRBJ2-2
DNA: TGTGCCAGCAGCCATTCCGTCCGGGAGCTGTTTTTT
CDR3: CASSHSVRELFF

length: 15
D: .
V: TRBV28
size: once
J: TRBJ1-2
DNA: TGTGCCAGCAGTTCCCCCACGACAGGTTTCTATGGCTACACCTTC
CDR3: CASSSPTTGFYGYTF

length: 16
D: TRBD2
V: TRBV7-2
size: .
J: TRBJ2-7
DNA: TGTGCCAGCAGCCCGACGACTGCAGCGGGGTCCTACGAGCAGTACTTC
CDR3: CASSPTTAAGSYEQYF

length: 17
D: TRBD1
V: TRBV9
size: once
J: TRBJ1-2
DNA: TGTGCCAGCAGCGTAGTTAGTCTGACGGACAGGGCGGATGGCTACACCTTC
CDR3: CASSVVSLTDRADGYTF

length: 15
D: TRBD1
V: TRBV30
size: .
J: TRBJ1-5
DNA: TGTGCCTGGAGTTTATCGGACAGGGGCAATCAGCCCCAGCATTTT
CDR3: CAWSLSDRGNQPQHF

length: 15
D: .
V: TRBV28
size: .
J: TRBJ1-1
DNA: TGTGCCAGCAGTTCTCCGGCTGGGAGGGACACTGAAGCTTTCTTT
CDR3: CASSSPAGRDTEAFF

length: 13
D: .
V: TRBV29-1
size: .
J: TRBJ1-5
DNA: TGCAGCGTTGGACAGGAACTTAATCAGCCCCAGCATTTT
CDR3: CSVGQELNQPQHF

length: 17
D: TRBD2
V: TRBV2
size: .
J: TRBJ2-1
DNA: TGTGCCAGCAGCGCGGGGGTGGCCCCTAGCTCCTACAATGAGCAGTTCTTC
CDR3: CASSAGVAPSSYNEQFF

length: 14
D: .
V: TRBV4-2
size: .
J: TRBJ1-5
DNA: TGTGCCAGCAGCCAATACCAGGTTACTCAGCCCCAGCATTTT
CDR3: CASSQYQVTQPQHF

length: 13
D: .
V: TRBV5-1
size: .
J: TRBJ2-5
DNA: TGCGCCAGCAGCTTACCTAGACAAGAGACCCAGTACTTC
CDR3: CASSLPRQETQYF

length: 14
D: TRBD1
V: TRBV5-4
size: .
J: TRBJ1-1
DNA: TGTGCCAGCAGCTTGGGACAGGGGTTCACTGAAGCTTTCTTT
CDR3: CASSLGQGFTEAFF

length: 12
D: .
V: TRBV6-5
size: .
J: TRBJ1-5
DNA: TGTGCCAGTCGGAGGGGCAATCAGCCCCAGCATTTT
CDR3: CASRRGNQPQHF

length: 16
D: TRBD1
V: TRBV4-1
size: .
J: TRBJ1-2
DNA: TGCGCCAGCAGCCAAGATTTGAGGACAGGGGGCCATGGCTACACCTTC
CDR3: CASSQDLRTGGHGYTF

length: 14
D: .
V: TRBV23-1
size: .
J: TRBJ1-2
DNA: TGCGCCAGCAGTCCCCCTGGGAGAGGGAACGGCTACACCTTC
CDR3: CASSPPGRGNGYTF

length: 15
D: TRBD2
V: TRBV7-9
size: .
J: TRBJ2-1
DNA: TGTGCCAGCAGCCTCGGAGCGGGGGGACGCGATGAGCAGTTCTTC
CDR3: CASSLGAGGRDEQFF

length: 15
D: TRBD1
V: TRBV11-2
size: .
J: TRBJ2-7
DNA: TGTGCCAGCAACCATCCAGGGGGTGGGAGCTACGAGCAGTACTTC
CDR3: CASNHPGGGSYEQYF

length: 16
D: TRBD2
V: TRBV4-1
size: once
J: TRBJ2-1
DNA: TGCGCCAGCAGCCACACTATGAGCGGGGGGAACAATGAGCAGTTCTTC
CDR3: CASSHTMSGGNNEQFF

length: 17
D: TRBD2
V: TRBV3-1/TRBV3-2
size: .
J: TRBJ2-1
DNA: TGTGCCAGCAGCCATCCTAAGACTAGCGGGGAAGATAATGAGCAGTTCTTC
CDR3: CASSHPKTSGEDNEQFF

length: 17
D: TRBD2
V: TRBV24-1
size: .
J: TRBJ2-3
DNA: TGTGCCACCAGTGATAAGGGAGTGGGACTAGCTTCAGATACGCAGTATTTT
CDR3: CATSDKGVGLASDTQYF

length: 14
D: TRBD1
V: TRBV19
size: few
J: TRBJ1-5
DNA: TGTGCCAGTAGTAGGGACAGGAACAATCAGCCCCAGCATTTT
CDR3: CASSRDRNNQPQHF

length: 11
D: .
V: TRBV30
size: .
J: TRBJ1-3
DNA: TGTGCCCGGGGGAGAGGAAACACCATATATTTT
CDR3: CARGRGNTIYF

length: 15
D: .
V: TRBV5-1
size: .
J: TRBJ1-2
DNA: TGCGCCAGCAGCTTGGGGGCAGGTCCTAACTATGGCTACACCTTC
CDR3: CASSLGAGPNYGYTF